A single sample is the source of the 24 T cell receptor beta chains below, sequenced in a study of blood T cells in healthy people across ages. A sample-barcoded 5' primer and a J-beta primer mix were used in a second PCR of roughly 6 to 11 cycles. Each CDR3 protein is one row after TCRdb ran MiXCR on the 5' RACE reads. The sample yields about 970,000 distinct CDR3 sequences, roughly 51% seen once. Sequenced input: blood. Receptor source: a woman in her sixties in good health.

Here the CDR3 DNA reads TGTGCCAGCAGTGGGACAGGGTTGGGCAATCAGCCCCAGCATTTT. It codes for CASSGTGLGNQPQHF. This chain joins TRBV6-1 and TRBJ1-5; 8 nucleotides line up with TRBD1. J was trimmed by 2 bases and V by 4 bases; bases with no gene match: 4. This CDR3 is 15 amino acids long. Germline assignment: CDR1 MNHNS and CDR2 SASEGT.

This rearrangement joins TRBV28 to TRBJ1-4; D possibly corresponds to TRBD1 (5 bases). Germline assignment: CDR1 MDHEN and CDR2 SYDVKM. This CDR3 contains 13 residues. V lost 7 bases and J 8 bases, leaving 14 bases between the germline ends. CDR3 sequence (DNA): TGTGCCAGCATTACGGGGACCGGAGAAAAACTGTTTTTT. As protein: CASITGTGEKLFF. Using reference TRBV28 and TRBJ1-4 for the parts outside the CDR3, the full variable domain is DVKVTQSSRYLVKRTGEKVFLECVQDMDHENMFWYRQDPGLGLRLIYFSYDVKMKEKGDIPEGYSVSREKKERFSLILESASTNQTSMYLCASITGTGEKLFFGSGTQLSVL.

This clonotype has only a few counts. This chain joins TRBV6-6 and TRBJ2-5; 7 bases line up with TRBD2. Trimming at V came to 3 bases and at J to 4 bases, leaving 5 bases not matched to a gene. This CDR3 has 14 residues. In germline, CDR1 is MNHNY, CDR2 SVGAGI (reference sequence). The CDR3, as DNA: TGTGCCAGCAGTTATCCGGGAGGAGGAGAGACCCAGTACTTC. Translated: CASSYPGGGETQYF.

The chain has TRBV12-3 or TRBV12-4 and TRBJ2-7; D ambiguous. There are 16 residues in the CDR3. Trimming took off 3 bases at V and 4 bases at J, with 19 bases between the two ends. The chain's CDR3 is CASSFSQVILGYEQYF. The CDR3 coding sequence is TGTGCCAGCAGTTTTTCCCAAGTAATCCTGGGTTACGAGCAGTACTTC.

There are a few counts of this clonotype. The chain uses TRBV4-1 and TRBJ2-6; D call uncertain. Trimming removed 3 bases from V and 1 base from J, with 10 bases in between. Germline V CDR1 and CDR2: MGHRA, YSYEKL. This CDR3 contains 16 residues. The CDR3 here is CASSHPLRSGANVLTF. The CDR3 DNA is TGCGCCAGCAGCCACCCCCTAAGATCTGGGGCCAACGTCCTGACTTTC.

The V call is TRBV20-1, the J call TRBJ2-7; 13 nucleotides agree with TRBD2. CDR1 DFQATT and CDR2 SNEGSKA come from the germline V gene (reference sequence). Losses at the gene ends were 6 bases for V and 7 bases for J; bases not matched to a gene: 6. The CDR3 extends over 13 amino acids. In DNA, the CDR3 is TGCAGTGCCGGACTAGCGGGAGTCTTTGAGCAGTACTTC. This encodes CSAGLAGVFEQYF.

The chain combines TRBV6-2 or TRBV6-3 with TRBJ2-4; D might be TRBD1 or TRBD2, each matching 5 bases. This CDR3 is built from 14 residues. V gave up 7 bases and J gave up 5 bases, with 15 bases separating them. CDR1 is MNHEY, CDR2 SVGEGT, per germline. DNA of the CDR3: TGTGCCAGCACCGTCGGGACGCGACAAAACATTCAGTACTTC. This gives the protein CASTVGTRQNIQYF.

This chain links TRBV20-1 with TRBJ2-1, with TRBD1 as a possible D gene (6 bases). This CDR3 has 15 residues. From germline, CDR1 is DFQATT and CDR2 SNEGSKA (reference sequence). V was clipped by 6 bases and J by 0 bases, with 15 bases between them. CDR3 residues: CSASDSPSSYNEQFF. The CDR3 nucleotides read TGCAGTGCGTCGGACAGCCCGAGCTCCTACAATGAGCAGTTCTTC.

This rearrangement joins TRBV2 to TRBJ2-1; D not certain. The CDR3 length is 11 residues. CDR1 SNHLY and CDR2 FYNNEI come from the germline V gene. V was clipped by 6 bases and J by 16 bases, with 16 bases between them. The CDR3 is CASRQERTDFF. The CDR3 DNA reads TGTGCCAGCAGACAAGAAAGAACCGACTTCTTC.

This sequence joins TRBV7-2 and TRBJ1-2; D is perhaps TRBD1 (5 bases). V lost 5 bases, J lost 4 bases, and 17 bases lay in between. This CDR3 is built from 15 residues. CDR1 and CDR2 (germline): SGHTA, FQGNSA. In DNA, the CDR3 is TGTGCCAGCAGCCAGACGGGGGGGGGAGGCTATGGCTACACCTTC. Amino acid sequence: CASSQTGGGGYGYTF.

The V call is TRBV12-3 or TRBV12-4, the J call TRBJ2-7, with a weak D call TRBD2 (6 bases). This CDR3 has 15 residues. Deletions cut 4 bases from V and 2 bases from J, with 15 bases between. The CDR3 DNA reads TGTGCCAGCAGTTCCCAGCGGGTCATGACCTACGAGCAGTACTTC. Residues: CASSSQRVMTYEQYF.

The rearrangement links TRBV6-5 to TRBJ2-2, with D perhaps matching TRBD1 or TRBD2 (5 bases each). CDR1 is MNHEY, CDR2 SVGAGI, per germline. The CDR3 consists of 15 residues. Deletions cut 4 bases from V and 3 bases from J, with 12 bases between. The CDR3 is CASSWFGGYTGELFF. The CDR3 DNA reads as TGTGCCAGCAGTTGGTTTGGGGGTTACACCGGGGAGCTGTTTTTT.

The V call is TRBV5-1, the J call TRBJ1-2, with TRBD1 matching 8 bases. The CDR3 consists of 16 residues. Germline V gene sequence: CDR1 SGHRS, CDR2 YFSETQ. The junction had 10 bases not matched to a gene; V was cut back by 1 base and J by 5 bases. The CDR3 DNA reads TGCGCCAGCAGCTTGAACCAGGGGGCCTGGAAATATGGCTACACCTTC. Its protein product is CASSLNQGAWKYGYTF. Using reference TRBV5-1 and TRBJ1-2 for the parts outside the CDR3, the full variable domain is KAGVTQTPRYLIKTRGQQVTLSCSPISGHRSVSWYQQTPGQGLQFLFEYFSETQRNKGNFPGRFSGRQFSNSRSEMNVSTLELGDSALYLCASSLNQGAWKYGYTFGSGTRLTVV.

The CDR3 protein is CASRLESQWGTEAFF. In DNA form, the CDR3 reads TGTGCCAGCAGGTTAGAGTCCCAATGGGGCACTGAAGCTTTCTTT. The rearrangement joins TRBV2 to TRBJ1-1; D not certain. Germline CDR1 is SNHLY and CDR2 is FYNNEI. Trimming cost V 6 bases and J 4 bases, with 18 bases left between them. The CDR3 has 15 residues.

CDR3 protein: CASSYGGASYNEQYF. CDR3 DNA sequence: TGTGCCAGCAGTTATGGGGGGGCCTCCTACAATGAGCAGTACTTC. The rearrangement links TRBV27 to TRBJ2-1; perhaps TRBD2 as D (7 bases). The tail of the sequence fits TRBJ2-7 better, so the J call may be wrong. Per germline, CDR1 MNHEY and CDR2 SMNVEV (reference sequence). This CDR3 is 15 amino acids long.

The V call is TRBV10-3, the J call TRBJ1-1; 10 bases fit TRBD1. The germline CDR1 and CDR2 sequences are ENHRY and SYGVKD. V lost 8 bases, J lost 11 bases, and 8 bases stayed unmatched. The CDR3 loop spans 12 amino acids. The CDR3 DNA reads TGTGCCATCCGGGACAGGGGAGTAGCGGCTTTCTTT. It translates to CAIRDRGVAAFF.

This clonotype was counted a few times. The chain uses TRBV2 and TRBJ2-7; the D gene is possibly TRBD2 (6 bases). The CDR3 totals 14 residues. Trimming pared 6 bases from V and 1 base from J, leaving 13 bases between. From germline, CDR1 is SNHLY and CDR2 FYNNEI. The DNA of the CDR3 is TGTGCCAGCAGGACCGGGACTCTATCCTACGAGCAGTACTTC. It is translated as CASRTGTLSYEQYF.

This chain uses TRBV4-1 with TRBJ2-1; 8 bases match TRBD1. The germline CDR1 and CDR2 sequences are MGHRA and YSYEKL. The CDR3 has 16 residues. V gave up 5 bases and J gave up 5 bases; unmatched junction bases: 11. CDR3 bases: TGCGCCAGCAGCTACATCCAGGGGGCGGTAGACAATGAGCAGTTCTTC. Its protein product is CASSYIQGAVDNEQFF.

This clonotype was seen a few times. J is TRBJ2-5 and V is TRBV4-1; tentatively, D is TRBD2 (5 bases). The J call is uncertain, as TRBJ2-7 better fits the DNA end. CDR3 size: 13 residues. CDR1 and CDR2 (germline): MGHRA, YSYEKL. This CDR3 reads CASSATRSYEQYF. Written as DNA, the CDR3 is TGCGCCAGCAGCGCTACTAGAAGTTACGAGCAGTACTTC.

About this clonotype itself: Possible read error: a much larger clone is one base away. This sequence joins TRBV27 and TRBJ2-1, with D maybe TRBD1 (6 bases). Germline assignment: CDR1 MNHEY and CDR2 SMNVEV (reference sequence). Trimming pared 5 bases from V and 10 bases from J, leaving 18 bases between. The CDR3 totals 14 residues. In DNA, the CDR3 is TGTGCCAGCAGTATCAACCAGGGGTCCTACGAGCAGTTCTTC. Amino acid sequence: CASSINQGSYEQFF.

A word on this clonotype: At one boundary the junction diverges from the germline segment, which might be a read error. The V call is TRBV4-1, the J call TRBJ2-4; TRBD1 aligns across 9 bases. The assigned J gene may be wrong: the sequence end matches TRBJ2-7 better. The germline gives CDR1 MGHRA, CDR2 YSYEKL. The CDR3 has 16 residues. DNA for the CDR3: TGCGCCTGCAGCCAAGAACCCAAGGACAGGGGTTACGAGCAGTACTTC. Protein sequence: CACSQEPKDRGYEQYF.

This clonotype appeared a few times. The chain employs TRBV6-2 or TRBV6-3 and TRBJ1-5; D unresolved. This CDR3 is 15 amino acids long. Between the trimmed V and J ends, which lost 5 bases and 1 base, there was a span of 12 bases. Germline values: CDR1 MNHEY, CDR2 SVGEGT. Here the CDR3 reads CASSMTWSSNQPQHF. CDR3 bases: TGTGCCAGCAGTATGACATGGTCGAGCAATCAGCCCCAGCATTTT.

This clonotype has a count of ten or more. The gene calls are TRBV6-5 and TRBJ2-7; D is unresolved. The CDR3 is 13 residues long. Trimming took off 6 bases at V and 3 bases at J, with 12 bases between the two ends. Germline CDR1 and CDR2: MNHEY and SVGAGI. The chain's CDR3 is CASSRILSYEQYF. Written as DNA, the CDR3 is TGTGCCAGCAGCCGTATACTCAGCTACGAGCAGTACTTC.

The CDR3 sequence is CASSLSGGGISEQYF. The DNA of the CDR3 is TGTGCCAGCAGCCTGAGCGGGGGGGGAATAAGCGAGCAGTACTTC. The V and J genes are TRBV7-2 and TRBJ2-1; the match to TRBD2 covers 10 bases. TRBJ2-7 matches the DNA end more closely, so the J call is doubtful. In germline, CDR1 is SGHTA, CDR2 FQGNSA. There are 15 residues in the CDR3.